The T cell receptor (beta chain) described here comes from a study of blood T cell repertoires in COVID-19. On the study more broadly: Some COVID-19 samples were acute and others convalescent; all came from the United States, Italy and Spain. The analysed material was cDNA or gDNA that came from T cells, B-cell-depleted T cells, or PBMCs.

Trimming took 6 bases from V and 8 from J, leaving 7 bases between them. Germline-derived CDR1 and CDR2 are MNHEY and SVGEGT. CDR3 length equals 11 residues. TCRdb keeps only in-frame clones here, not all; method: immunoSEQ multiplex PCR. The table includes approximately 52,000 clones, roughly 87% detected once. The TCR comes from a human donor in a cohort sampled during active COVID-19. Specimen: peripheral blood. J is TRBJ1-4 and V is TRBV6-2 or TRBV6-3; no clear D. CDR3 amino acids: CASSEREKLFF. The CDR3 DNA reads TGTGCCAGCAGCGAGAGGGAAAAACTGTTTTTT.